This entry features one T cell receptor beta chain sequence. This sample is drawn from a study of blood T cells in healthy people across ages. PCR was performed a second time for roughly 7 to 12 cycles using a sample-barcoded 5' primer and a J-beta primer mix. TCRdb re-analysed the 5' RACE reads in MiXCR, keeping a single row per CDR3 protein. The sample shows more than 650,000 distinct CDR3 sequences, approximately 53% of them seen only once. Input material: blood. This clonotype was obtained from a man at least 80 years old in good health.

CDR3 nucleotides: TGTGCCAGCAGCATGTCTCAGGGGCTTGTCGGGGAGCAGTTCTTC. Encoded protein: CASSMSQGLVGEQFF. This chain joins TRBV7-9 and TRBJ2-1, with a weak D call TRBD1 (6 bases). Germline CDR1 and CDR2: SEHNR and FQNEAQ (reference sequence). CDR3 length: 15 amino acids. Trimming left V 5 bases short and J 10 bases short, with 21 bases between.